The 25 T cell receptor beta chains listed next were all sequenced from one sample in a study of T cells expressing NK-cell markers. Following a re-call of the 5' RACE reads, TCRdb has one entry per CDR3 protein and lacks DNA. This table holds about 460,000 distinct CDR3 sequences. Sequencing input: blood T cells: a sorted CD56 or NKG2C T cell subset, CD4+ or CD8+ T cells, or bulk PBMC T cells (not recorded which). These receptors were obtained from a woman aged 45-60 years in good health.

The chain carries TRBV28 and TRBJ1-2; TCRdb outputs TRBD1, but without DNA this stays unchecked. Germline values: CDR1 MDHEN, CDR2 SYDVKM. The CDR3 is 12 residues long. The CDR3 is CASSLPGKGYTF.

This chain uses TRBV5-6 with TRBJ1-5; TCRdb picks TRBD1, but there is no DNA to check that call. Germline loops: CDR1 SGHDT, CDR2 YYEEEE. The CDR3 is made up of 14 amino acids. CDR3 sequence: CASSPDGANQPQHF.

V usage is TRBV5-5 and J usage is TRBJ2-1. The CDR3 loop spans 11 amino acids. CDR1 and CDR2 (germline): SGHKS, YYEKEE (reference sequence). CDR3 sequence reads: CASSWEDEQFF.

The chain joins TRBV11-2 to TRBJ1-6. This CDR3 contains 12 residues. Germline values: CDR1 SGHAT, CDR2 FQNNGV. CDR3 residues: CASSFSNSPLHF.

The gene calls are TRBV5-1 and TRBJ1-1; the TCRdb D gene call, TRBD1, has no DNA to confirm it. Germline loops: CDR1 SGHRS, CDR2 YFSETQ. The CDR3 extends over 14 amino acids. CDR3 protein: CASNQGGVNTEAFF.

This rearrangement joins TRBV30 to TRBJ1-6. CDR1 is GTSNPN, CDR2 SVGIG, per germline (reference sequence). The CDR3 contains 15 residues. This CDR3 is CAWSGRSRMNSPLHF.

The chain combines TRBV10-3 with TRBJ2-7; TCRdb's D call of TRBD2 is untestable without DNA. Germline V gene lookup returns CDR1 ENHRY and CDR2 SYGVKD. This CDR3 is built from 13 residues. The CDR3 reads CAGGTSGTDEQYF.

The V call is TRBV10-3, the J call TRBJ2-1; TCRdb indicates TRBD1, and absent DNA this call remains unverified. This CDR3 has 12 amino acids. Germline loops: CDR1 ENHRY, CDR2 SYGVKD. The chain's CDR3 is CAISLGLNEQFF.

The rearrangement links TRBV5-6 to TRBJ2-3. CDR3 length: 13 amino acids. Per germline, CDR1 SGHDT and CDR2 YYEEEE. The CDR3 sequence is CASTYGSGDTQYF.

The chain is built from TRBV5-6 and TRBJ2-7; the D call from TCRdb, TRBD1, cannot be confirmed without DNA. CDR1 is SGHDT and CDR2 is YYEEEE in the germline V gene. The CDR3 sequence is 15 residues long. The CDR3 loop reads CASSLGGGAFYEQYF.

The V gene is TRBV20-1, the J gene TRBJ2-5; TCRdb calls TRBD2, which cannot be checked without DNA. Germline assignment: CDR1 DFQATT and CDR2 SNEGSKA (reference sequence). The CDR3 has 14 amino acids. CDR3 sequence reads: CSARESRRVKTQYF.

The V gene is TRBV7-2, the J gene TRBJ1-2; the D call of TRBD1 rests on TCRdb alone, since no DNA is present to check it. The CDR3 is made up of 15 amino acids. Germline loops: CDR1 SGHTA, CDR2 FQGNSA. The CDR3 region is CASSLTSQGNYGYTF.

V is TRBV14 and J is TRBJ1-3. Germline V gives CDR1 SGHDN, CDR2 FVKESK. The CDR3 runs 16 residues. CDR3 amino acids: CASSQSGLLVGNTIYF.

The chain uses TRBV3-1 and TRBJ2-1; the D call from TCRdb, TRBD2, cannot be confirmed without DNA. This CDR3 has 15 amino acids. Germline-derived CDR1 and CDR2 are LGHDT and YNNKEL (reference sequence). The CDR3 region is CASSRGTGIGNEQFF.

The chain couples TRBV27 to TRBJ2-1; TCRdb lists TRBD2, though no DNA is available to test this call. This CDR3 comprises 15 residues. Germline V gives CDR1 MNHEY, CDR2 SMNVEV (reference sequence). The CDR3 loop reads CASSYWGLAESEQFF.

The CDR3 protein is CSGEGRDNEQFF. The chain recombines TRBV20-1 with TRBJ2-1; TCRdb proposes TRBD2, but this gene call is untestable without DNA. The V gene's germline CDR1 is DFQATT and CDR2 SNEGSKA (reference sequence). This CDR3 contains 12 residues.

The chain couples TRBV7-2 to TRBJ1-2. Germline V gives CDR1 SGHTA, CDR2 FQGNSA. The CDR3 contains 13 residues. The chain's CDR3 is CASRPRNNYGYTF.

The CDR3 loop is CASSPDRHSGNTIYF. The genes are TRBV12-3 or TRBV12-4 and TRBJ1-3; the TCRdb call, TRBD1, lacks DNA for checking. The CDR3 extends over 15 amino acids.

The CDR3 is CSVVLIGTGDEQYF. The gene calls are TRBV29-1 and TRBJ2-7; TCRdb picks TRBD1, but there is no DNA to check that call. Germline V gives CDR1 SQVTM, CDR2 ANQGSEA. The CDR3 covers 14 residues.

The CDR3 sequence is CASSPSGTSGANVLTF. The V call is TRBV18, the J call TRBJ2-6; absent DNA, TCRdb's TRBD1 call cannot be checked. CDR3 length: 16 residues. The V gene's germline CDR1 is KGHSH and CDR2 LQKENI.

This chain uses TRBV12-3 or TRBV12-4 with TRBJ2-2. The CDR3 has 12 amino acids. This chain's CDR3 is CASSPSVRELFF.

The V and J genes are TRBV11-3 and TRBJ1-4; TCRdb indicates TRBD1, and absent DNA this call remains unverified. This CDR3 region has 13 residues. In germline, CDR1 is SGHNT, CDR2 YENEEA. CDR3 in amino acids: CASSSRQFGGLFF.

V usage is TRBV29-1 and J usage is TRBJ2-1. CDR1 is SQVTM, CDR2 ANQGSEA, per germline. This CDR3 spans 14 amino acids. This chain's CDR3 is CSVAHLNSYNEQFF.

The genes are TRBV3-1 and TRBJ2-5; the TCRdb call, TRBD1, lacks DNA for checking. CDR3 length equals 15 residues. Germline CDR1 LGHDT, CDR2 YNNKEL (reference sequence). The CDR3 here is CASSLRGVRRETQYF.

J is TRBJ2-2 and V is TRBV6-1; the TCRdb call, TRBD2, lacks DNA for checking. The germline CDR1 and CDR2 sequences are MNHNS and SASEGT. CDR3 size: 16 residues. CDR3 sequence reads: CASSALGLGSTGELFF.